The clone carrying this T cell receptor (beta chain) was picked up one time. Its antigen is undetermined. This entry is derived from a study of vaccination and CD4 T cells after COVID-19. Study summary: Post-vaccination specimens were collected at a median of about 70 days following dose two (range 14 to 241). General study findings and limits: Among those convalescent, a median approximately 87% of reactive clones emerged solely post-vaccination.

This CDR3 has 12 amino acids. Trimming removed 4 bases at V and 4 bases at J, with 10 bases between. The germline V gene encodes CDR1 DFQATT and CDR2 SNEGSKA (reference sequence). Treatment indicated: approximately nine-day PBMC culture with coronavirus spike peptide pools or control peptides (ViraFEST assay). ViraFEST used peptide pools to expand antigen-specific T cells and subsequently sequenced their TCRs. Half-medium replacement with fresh IL-2 medium took place on days 3 and 7. The Oncomine TCR Beta short-read assay generated sequence data from the DNA of cultured CD4+ T cells. TCRdb independently ran MiXCR on the PCR reads; one entry per CDR3 protein. The sample includes 7,500 to 10,000 distinct CDR3 sequences, around 68% seen only once; the top ten take around a third.

Material: CD4+ T cells from blood, cultured in vitro. The chain couples TRBV20-1 to TRBJ1-2; a weak D match, TRBD1 (6 bases). This TCR was recovered from a human donor who had recovered from COVID-19. The CDR3 here is CSAKTGTYGYTF. CDR3 sequence (DNA): TGCAGTGCTAAAACAGGGACCTATGGCTACACCTTC.